Listed here is a single T cell receptor beta chain. Its recognized antigen is unknown. No base qualities exist here, and no much larger clone lies one base off it. This record comes from a study of cytomegalovirus exposure and HLA in healthy donors (TCRdb year 2017). Looking at the study overall: According to an earlier analysis of 587 of the donors, about 170 million T cells yielded over 100 million unique TCR beta sequences and less than 300 Gb of sequence data. An early release that covered some 630 HLA-typed donors contained approximately 290 gigabases of sequencing data and around 85 million unique TCR sequences. Among the approximately 400 genotyped donors, 81% belonged to the genetic ancestry cluster associated with self-reported Caucasian donors. The aim of the study was to test whether cataloging public T cell receptors could identify signatures of past pathogen exposure. The study used immunosequencing to profile the T cell repertoires of 600 to 850 subjects and linked those repertoires to cytomegalovirus serostatus. A separate validation cohort of roughly 130 different subjects was used in addition to the approximately 700-subject first cohort. To predict cytomegalovirus infection status, the study combined high-throughput TCR immunosequencing, statistical association of individual TCRs with disease status, and machine learning. To study patterns of TCR occurrence, a later analysis re-analyzed previously published TCR beta repertoires from 600 to 750 donors and added high-resolution HLA genotyping. Rather than using new phenotypic data, the later analysis identified candidate immune exposures from TCR beta sequences and from how often those sequences occurred across donors. In an earlier analysis of 500 to 650 of the donors, high-throughput TCR beta sequencing was used to judge whether each TCR beta V gene segment behaved as functional or pseudogenic. Donor age, sex, ethnicity and CMV serostatus were compiled together with the repertoire data. A later genetic analysis used genome-wide SNP genotypes for about 65% of the roughly 700 donors, treating that subset as a discovery cohort. Every repertoire in the discovery cohort had been generated on one and the same sequencing platform. HLA typing covered class I and class II loci at four-digit resolution. Typing coverage differed by locus: A, B, C, DRB1 and DQB1 were typed in roughly 620-640 donors, DQA1 in approximately 520, DPA1 in some 570, and DPB1 in just under 490. Four or five DR-DQ haplotypes were handled as single units for association and clustering because linkage in the cohort was strong. Among a few hundred genotyped donors of the cohort, an average of around 240,000 unique TCR beta nucleotide sequences were sequenced per donor, roughly a sixth of them non-productive.

Libraries came from the immunoSEQ multiplex PCR assay. A mixture of 60 forward primers for TCR Vbeta segments and 13 reverse primers for TCR Jbeta segments was used in the multiplex PCR. A multiplex PCR assay on genomic DNA amplified the CDR3 region of rearranged TCR beta genes. Amplified TCR beta libraries were sequenced as 87-base-pair reads on the Illumina HiSeq System. The published analysis was carried out like this. Across the 670 or so repertoires, a later analysis counted some 81 million unique TCR beta chains, 9 million to 14 million of which were shared by at least two donors. A nearest-neighbor algorithm error-corrected the raw reads and collapsed the reads into unique sequences, merging closely related sequences to remove PCR and sequencing errors. CDR3 sequences were aligned to IMGT reference sequences to assign V, D and J gene segments. For a sequence to be retained, a match of at least six nucleotides was required to both a V gene segment and a J gene segment. Rearrangements were called productive when the CDR3 lacked stop codons and stayed in frame with V and J; all others were non-productive. Following IMGT convention, CDR3 was defined as the stretch from the second conserved V-encoded cysteine up to the conserved J-encoded phenylalanine. Sequences without an unambiguous match to a single V gene segment were excluded from the earlier analysis of about 600 of the donors. In an earlier analysis of approximately 590 of the donors, a V segment was called functional when productive rearrangements were above 56.7%, and segregating when the standard deviation between donors exceeded 5%. A statistical classification framework was built for diagnosing cytomegalovirus status from the catalog of TCR beta chain sequences. A later analysis assigned V and J genes by comparing TCR nucleotide sequences with IMGT/GENE-DB human TR gene sequences. In a later analysis, CDR3 sequences and most-parsimonious VDJ recombination scenarios were assigned using the TCRdist pipeline. A later analysis defined each TCR beta chain by its CDR3 amino acid sequence plus V-gene family, and excluded reads lacking a unique V-gene family. In a later analysis, 500 to 700 highly shared, low-generation-probability nucleotide sequences were removed to address suspected cross-contamination and a sequencing artifact. In a later analysis, a clonal expansion index was calculated for each public chain from normalized within-repertoire ranks of inferred template counts. In a later analysis, generation probabilities were computed using a VDJ recombination model fitted to out-of-frame rearrangements, and the results were checked against IGoR. In a later analysis, hypergeometric tests were used to score TCR-TCR, TCR-HLA and TCR-CMV co-occurrence, with a repertoire-size bias correction applied to TCR pairs. False discovery rates were estimated in a later analysis by permuting HLA or CMV assignments 20 times. A later analysis grouped co-occurring TCRs with DBSCAN, adding TCRdist sequence similarity when clustering within HLA-allele-positive subsets. Repertoires with fewer than 30,000 or more than 120,000 public chains, plus five repertoires with anomalous nucleotide sharing, were excluded from co-occurrence clustering. This immuneACCESS table, as held by TCRdb, lists in-frame sequences with V and J called but not all clones. Of the missing ones, under half trace to an unresolved V gene in checked studies; the others have no known cause. The V and J calls and clone size come from that table; D and trimming were worked out from the DNA. The sample yields tens of thousands of clones; roughly four fifths were counted once. The ten biggest clones cover around 7% of the sample.

Overall study outcomes, separate from this receptor: V-gene and J-gene trimming of TCR beta chains was associated with a missense DCLRE1C variant in a later genetic analysis, and the association was replicated in an independent cohort. HLA typing was unavailable for some donors at each locus, so association tests used only the typed subset. In the study, 150 to 200 TCR beta chains were listed as associated with cytomegalovirus. Strong co-occurrence of HLA alleles, especially DR and DQ, made assigning TCR associations to individual alleles difficult. In a later analysis, HLA-associated TCR beta chains were found to be more clonally expanded and to have lower generation probabilities than equally common non-associated chains. Sequencing depth was assumed to be roughly uniform across donors in the presence/absence analyses, though that assumption may not hold. Three of the identified cytomegalovirus-associated TCR beta chains were confirmed in vitro to be specific for cytomegalovirus antigens. Correlated functional status among segregating V segments might reflect linkage disequilibrium, but an unknown experimental factor could not be ruled out. According to a later analysis, most CMV-associated TCR beta chains appeared to be HLA-restricted, and the HLA associations seemed to be driven largely by CMV exposure. According to a later genetic analysis, donors in an Asian-associated ancestry cluster had fewer N-insertions in productive TCRs than the roughly 700-donor mean. An earlier analysis of approximately 500 of the donors showed that most TCR beta V segments appeared in productive rearrangements either about 87% or about 30% of the time, which broadly matched IMGT annotations. Most TCR sequences were seen in very few donors, while some public TCRs were found in many individuals. At a false discovery rate of 0.05, a later analysis linked some 18,000 TCR beta sequences to specific HLA alleles. The earlier analysis of 587 of the donors excluded roughly 17 rarely observed V segments, including chromosome 9 orphons, because counts were too low. In this cohort, only TCR beta chains were sequenced, and detectable features were limited by the absence of alpha or paired-chain data. A cluster of highly shared sequence variants was judged likely to be a technical artifact of the sequencing pipeline. Cytomegalovirus status was reported to be diagnosed by the classifier with high specificity and sensitivity in both the original and validation cohorts. Some IMGT-functional V segments, including TRBV6-2 and TRBV6-3, could not be told apart with the 87-base-pair reads, so those segments were excluded. According to a later analysis, TCR association rates differed among HLA loci, with DRB1 alleles showing the most associated TCRs and HLA-C alleles showing the fewest. A further reported finding was that TCR beta sequences accurately predicted the HLA-A and HLA-B alleles for most subjects in the first cohort. A later analysis reported that several top co-occurrence clusters appeared linked to parvovirus B19, influenza, CMV and Epstein-Barr virus. According to the authors, the approach could potentially be generalized to other disease states and immunological phenotypes. The only immune exposure information available for the cohort was CMV serostatus.

In total, just over 650 healthy bone marrow donors made up the cohort. Cohort members were all nominally healthy when sampled, although unrecorded immune exposures were likely present. The donor was CMV seropositive and belonged to the group of 250 to 300 seropositive cohort members. A peripheral blood sample was collected from each donor, and TCR beta sequencing was performed on peripheral blood mononuclear cells. The Qiagen DNeasy Blood Extraction Kit was used to extract genomic DNA from the blood cell samples. From a lookup of the germline V gene (reference sequence), CDR1 and CDR2 are MNHEY and SMNVEV. From the cysteine through the phenylalanine, the CDR3 covers 18 amino acids. The DNA shown is the 54-base CDR3, in frame from base 1. Trimming removed 5 bases from V and 0 bases from J; the gene matches leave 9 bases unexplained.

Rearrangement joined TRBV27 to TRBJ2-6; the central 8 bases match TRBD1. The sequence was collected from a woman aged 25 to 39 in good health and CMV-seropositive. The sample taken for sequencing was PBMCs. The CDR3 has the sequence CASSTWTGPSSGANVLTF. The sequenced DNA is TGTGCCAGCAGTACATGGACAGGGCCTAGCTCTGGGGCCAACGTCCTGACTTTC.